The T cell receptor (beta chain) under discussion was sequenced for a study of CD8+CD57+ T cells in acquired aplastic anemia. Selection for sequencing was limited to patients who had shown CD8+CD57+ cell expansion by flow cytometry. Genomic DNA, the template, was used for profiling of the TCR beta VDJ and CDR3. TCRdb ran MiXCR on the reads and lists one entry per CDR3 protein. The sample holds over 150,000 distinct CDR3 sequences; more than 60% are singletons and the top ten take approximately 42%. The CDR3 is made up of 15 amino acids. Germline V gives CDR1 DFQATT, CDR2 SNEGSKA (reference sequence). After removal of 8 bases from V and 10 bases from J, the junction contained 16 bases not matched to a gene.

Sequencing input: sorted CD4+, CD8+, or CD8+CD57+ T cells (not recorded which) from PBMCs. The receptor's source is a human donor with aplastic anemia. This rearrangement joins TRBV20-1 to TRBJ1-6; 8 bases map to TRBD1. The CDR3 coding sequence is TGCAGTCCCTATAGAGGACAGGGTGGTCTCTCACCCCTCCACTTT. Translation gives CSPYRGQGGLSPLHF.